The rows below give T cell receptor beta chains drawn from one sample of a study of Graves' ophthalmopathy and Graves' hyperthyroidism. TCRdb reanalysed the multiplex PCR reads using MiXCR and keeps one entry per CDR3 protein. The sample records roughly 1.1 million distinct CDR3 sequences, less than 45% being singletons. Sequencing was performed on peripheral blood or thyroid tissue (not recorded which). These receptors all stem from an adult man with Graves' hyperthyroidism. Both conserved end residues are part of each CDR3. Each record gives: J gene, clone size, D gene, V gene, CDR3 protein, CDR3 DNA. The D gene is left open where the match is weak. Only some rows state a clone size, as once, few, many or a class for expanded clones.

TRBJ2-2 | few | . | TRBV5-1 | CASSSTGTPTF | TGCGCCAGCAGCTCAACCGGGACACCCACTTTT
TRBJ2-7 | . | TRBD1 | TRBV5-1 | CASSSAPTGGGGQPQQYF | TGCGCCAGCAGCTCCGCTCCGACAGGGGGCGGCGGTCAGCCCCAGCAGTACTTC
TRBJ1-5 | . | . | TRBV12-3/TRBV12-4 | CASSLDGSPHRPQHF | TGTGCCAGCAGTTTAGATGGGTCACCCCACCGGCCCCAGCATTTT
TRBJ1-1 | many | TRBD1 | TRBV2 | CASSAGTGGPEAFF | TGTGCCAGCAGTGCCGGGACAGGGGGCCCTGAAGCTTTCTTT
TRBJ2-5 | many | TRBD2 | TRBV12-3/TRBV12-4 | CASGTSDQETQYF | TGTGCCAGCGGGACTAGCGACCAAGAGACCCAGTACTTC
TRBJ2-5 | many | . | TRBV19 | CASSWTVQETQYF | TGTGCCAGTAGTTGGACAGTCCAAGAGACCCAGTACTTC
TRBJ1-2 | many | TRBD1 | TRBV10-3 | CAITATGRDGYTF | TGTGCCATCACCGCGACAGGGAGGGATGGCTACACCTTC
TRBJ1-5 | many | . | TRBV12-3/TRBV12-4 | CASSSTGAFQPQHF | TGTGCCAGCAGTTCCACAGGTGCGTTCCAGCCCCAGCATTTT
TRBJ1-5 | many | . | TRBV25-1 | CASSADRVNQPQHF | TGTGCCAGCAGTGCGGACAGAGTAAATCAGCCCCAGCATTTT
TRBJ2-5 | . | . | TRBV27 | CASGDQETQYF | TGTGCCAGCGGGGACCAAGAGACCCAGTACTTC
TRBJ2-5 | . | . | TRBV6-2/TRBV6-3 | CASSSPTQETQYF | TGTGCCAGCTCTAGCCCCACACAAGAGACCCAGTACTTC
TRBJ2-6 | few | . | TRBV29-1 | CRAPPELGRVASGANVLTF | TGCAGGGCCCCCCCGGAACTGGGCAGGGTTGCGTCTGGGGCCAACGTCCTGACTTTC
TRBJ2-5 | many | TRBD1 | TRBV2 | CASSGRQGPKETQYF | TGTGCCAGCAGTGGAAGACAGGGGCCGAAGGAGACCCAGTACTTC
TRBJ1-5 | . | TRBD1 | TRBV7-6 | CASSLGDRGQHF | TGTGCCAGCAGCTTAGGAGACAGGGGACAGCATTTT
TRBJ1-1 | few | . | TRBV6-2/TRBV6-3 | CASGRNVEAFF | TGTGCCAGCGGTAGGAATGTTGAAGCTTTCTTT
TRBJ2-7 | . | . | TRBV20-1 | CSATPASPYEQYF | TGCAGTGCAACGCCGGCCTCACCCTACGAGCAGTACTTC
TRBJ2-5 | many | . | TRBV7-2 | CASSSKTIQYF | TGTGCCAGCAGCTCTAAGACAATCCAGTACTTC
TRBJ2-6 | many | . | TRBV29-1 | CSVGRGTGANVLTF | TGCAGCGTCGGACGGGGGACTGGGGCCAACGTCCTGACTTTC
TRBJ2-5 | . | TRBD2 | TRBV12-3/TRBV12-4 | CASSFGLAGVQETQYF | TGTGCCAGCAGTTTCGGACTAGCGGGAGTACAAGAGACCCAGTACTTC
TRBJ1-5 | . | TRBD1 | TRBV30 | CAWSDRGGQPQHF | TGTGCCTGGAGTGACAGGGGTGGCCAGCCCCAGCATTTT
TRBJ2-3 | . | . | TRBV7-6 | CAMGGVTDTQYF | TGTGCCATGGGGGGAGTCACAGATACGCAGTATTTT
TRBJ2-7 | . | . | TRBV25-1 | CASPGKVEQYF | TGTGCTAGTCCGGGTAAGGTCGAGCAGTACTTC
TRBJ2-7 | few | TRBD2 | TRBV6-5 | CASRHSGRGDEQYF | TGTGCCAGCAGGCATAGCGGGAGAGGCGACGAGCAGTACTTC